Shown below are 10 T cell receptor beta chains from a single sample sequenced in a study of T-cell reconstitution after alpha-beta-depleted transplantation in children (dated by TCRdb to between 2015 and 2016). Libraries were made using PCR. This sample was sequenced with an Illumina HiSeq 2500. TCR libraries were prepared with molecular barcoding, using unique molecular identifiers to normalize TCRbeta repertoire quantification. TCRdb's own reprocessing of the public reads used fastp at Q25 and MiXCR and kept productive beta chains. When rows share a CDR3 protein, they turn into one entry using the most common DNA and genes. The sample table lists about 610,000 distinct CDR3 sequences, over 9.5% of them with a count of one. Clones ranked in the top ten supply about 4.2% of the sample. Sample: PBMCs from the stem cell graft donor, taken from the stem cell graft. The origin of the receptors is a human donor who donated a stem cell graft to a child with acute myeloid leukemia.

This clonotype came up many times. This chain joins TRBV5-1 and TRBJ1-1; unclear D gene. Deletions cut 0 bases from V and 6 bases from J, with 9 bases between. Germline V gene sequence: CDR1 SGHRS, CDR2 YFSETQ. The CDR3 is 13 amino acids. This CDR3 reads CASSLALGSEAFF. The CDR3 region has the DNA TGCGCCAGCAGCTTGGCGTTAGGGTCTGAAGCTTTCTTT.

This CDR3 is CASSVQGTNSYEQYF. In nucleotides, the CDR3 is TGTGCCAGTAGTGTACAGGGTACCAACTCCTACGAGCAGTACTTC. The chain couples TRBV19 to TRBJ2-7; perhaps TRBD1 as D (6 bases). CDR1 and CDR2 from the germline V gene are LNHDA and SQIVND (reference sequence). The CDR3 consists of 15 residues. The V gene lost 5 bases and the J gene lost 0 bases, with 14 bases spanning the gap.

This clonotype has a count of ten or more. The chain combines TRBV28 with TRBJ1-1; D is ambiguous. This CDR3 region has 15 residues. The V end was cut by 3 bases, the J end by 4 bases, with 15 bases between. Germline CDR1 is MDHEN and CDR2 is SYDVKM. CDR3 DNA: TGTGCCAGCAGTTTCTTTGGCAGGAGTGGCACTGAAGCTTTCTTT. Protein: CASSFFGRSGTEAFF.

The chain has TRBV4-3 and TRBJ2-7, with a weak D call TRBD2 (5 bases). This CDR3 contains 17 residues. Trimming left V 0 bases short and J 5 bases short, with 20 bases between. CDR1 is LGHNA and CDR2 is YSLEER in the germline V gene. The CDR3 sequence is CASSQEHPLRVLDEQYF. The CDR3 bases are TGCGCCAGCAGCCAAGAACACCCTTTGCGGGTCTTGGACGAGCAGTACTTC.

This clonotype was seen a handful of times. The rearrangement links TRBV3-1 to TRBJ1-6; D gene uncertain. V lost 4 bases to trimming and J lost 10 bases, with 11 bases between them. Germline assignment: CDR1 LGHDT and CDR2 YNNKEL (reference sequence). The CDR3 contains 13 residues. In nucleotides, the CDR3 is TGTGCCAGCAGCCTGTTAGTAGGCTCACCCCTCCACTTT. Its translation is CASSLLVGSPLHF.

This sequence joins TRBV20-1 and TRBJ2-7; D gene unclear. Germline V gene lookup returns CDR1 DFQATT and CDR2 SNEGSKA (reference sequence). Trimming took 2 bases from V and 3 from J, leaving 11 bases between them. This CDR3 comprises 13 residues. The CDR3 coding sequence is TGCAGTGCTAGAACGCCGTCCGACTACGAGCAGTACTTC. Translated: CSARTPSDYEQYF.

Points on this clonotype: The conserved final phenylalanine or tryptophan is absent from the CDR3, which likely points to a read error. The chain couples TRBV18 to TRBJ2-1; TRBD2 might be the D (7 bases). This CDR3 contains 13 residues. Trimming left V 10 bases short and J 12 bases short, with 22 bases between. Germline V CDR1 and CDR2: KGHSH, LQKENI. CDR3 loop: CAMPGGSLDGQFC. The CDR3 DNA sequence: TGTGCCATGCCGGGGGGCTCACTCGATGGGCAGTTCTGC.

This clonotype was detected only a few times. This sequence joins TRBV30 and TRBJ1-5, with a weak D call TRBD1 (6 bases). V was shortened by 3 bases and J by 1 base, with 16 bases between the two germline ends. The CDR3 contains 16 residues. Looked up from germline, CDR1 is GTSNPN and CDR2 is SVGIG (reference sequence). The CDR3 DNA reads TGTGCCTGGAGATCGACGGCGGGGGGCAGCAATCAGCCCCAGCATTTT. Its protein product is CAWRSTAGGSNQPQHF.

The chain uses TRBV5-1 and TRBJ2-3; no firm D call. Germline CDR1 is SGHRS and CDR2 is YFSETQ. Trimming took off 4 bases at V and 8 bases at J, with 26 bases between the two ends. The CDR3 sequence is 17 residues long. The CDR3 is CASSLPQLPQRPVTQYF. CDR3 sequence (DNA): TGCGCCAGCAGCCTCCCTCAGCTTCCACAACGTCCGGTTACGCAGTATTTT.

There are a few counts of this clonotype. The chain carries TRBV27 and TRBJ1-2; 9 bases match TRBD1. CDR1 and CDR2 (germline): MNHEY, SMNVEV (reference sequence). The trim removed 8 bases at V and 1 base at J, leaving 8 bases unmatched. The CDR3 loop spans 15 amino acids. The CDR3 DNA is TGTGCCAGCGGAAGACAGGGGGGCGATAACTATGGCTACACCTTC. It yields the protein CASGRQGGDNYGYTF.